This is a list of T cell receptor beta chains from one sample in a study of CD8 T cells in ankylosing spondylitis. TCRdb processed the 5' RACE reads anew with MiXCR; each CDR3 protein has one entry. The sample yields a few hundred thousand distinct CDR3 sequences, roughly 18% seen once. Sequenced material: blood, either unsorted or a sorted T cell fraction (not recorded which). All receptors come from a male donor with ankylosing spondylitis or in good health (not recorded which). Both conserved end residues are part of each CDR3. The D gene is left open where the match is weak. Not every row has a clone size; where given, it reads once, few, many or a size class.

>TRBJ1-5|.|few|TRBV18
CASSPEEGKPQHF
TGTGCCAGCTCGCCAGAGGAGGGGAAGCCCCAGCATTTT
>TRBJ2-7|TRBD1|many|TRBV29-1
CSGQGENSYEQYF
TGCAGCGGACAGGGGGAGAACTCCTACGAGCAGTACTTC
>TRBJ2-1|TRBD2|many|TRBV4-3
CASSQDAGGFYEQFF
TGCGCCAGCAGCCAAGACGCGGGGGGATTCTATGAGCAGTTCTTC
>TRBJ2-7|.|.|TRBV20-1
CSASKGPASSPYEQYF
TGCAGTGCTAGTAAGGGGCCGGCGTCCTCCCCCTACGAGCAGTACTTC
>TRBJ2-1|TRBD2|few|TRBV6-2/TRBV6-3
CASSYPPVAGSSEQFF
TGTGCCAGCAGTTACCCTCCCGTAGCGGGGTCATCTGAGCAGTTCTTC
>TRBJ1-2|.|many|TRBV4-1
CASSQERQYYGYTF
TGCGCCAGCAGCCAAGAACGACAGTACTATGGCTACACCTTC
>TRBJ2-7|TRBD2|many|TRBV10-2
CASSDYSSGREQYF
TGCGCCAGCAGTGATTATTCTAGCGGGAGAGAGCAGTACTTC
>TRBJ2-1|TRBD1|few|TRBV5-1
CASGDTQGRPYNEQFF
TGCGCCAGCGGCGACACACAGGGGAGACCCTACAATGAGCAGTTCTTC
>TRBJ1-4|.|few|TRBV7-9
CASSRIGTSTEKLFF
TGTGCCAGCAGCCGGATTGGGACAAGTACTGAAAAACTGTTTTTT
>TRBJ1-5|.|few|TRBV20-1
CSARAPGLGIGGNQPQHF
TGCAGTGCTAGAGCCCCGGGACTAGGAATTGGTGGCAATCAGCCCCAGCATTTT
>TRBJ1-5|TRBD1|few|TRBV5-5
CASSEDRGNQPQHF
TGTGCCAGCAGCGAGGACAGGGGCAATCAGCCCCAGCATTTT
>TRBJ2-7|.|many|TRBV4-3
CASSQERTDYEQYF
TGCGCCAGCAGCCAAGAAAGGACAGACTACGAGCAGTACTTC